Presented here are 18 T cell receptor beta chains from one specimen sequenced in a study of OX40 agonist ivuxolimab in advanced cancers. TCRdb's copy holds only in-frame clones and misses some; the assay was immunoSEQ multiplex PCR. The table lists around 140,000 clones, 75% to 95% of them singletons. The sample consisted of CD4+ or CD8+ T cells sorted from blood, taken in a trial of the OX40 agonist ivuxolimab. These receptors all come from an adult with an advanced solid tumor such as melanoma, head and neck, liver or kidney cancer.

V usage is TRBV2 and J usage is TRBJ2-5; D might be TRBD1 (6 bases). The DNA matches TRBJ2-7 better at its end, which makes the J call doubtful. This CDR3 region has 15 residues. Germline loops: CDR1 SNHLY, CDR2 FYNNEI. The CDR3 DNA follows: TGTGCCAGCATACCCAGGACAGCTGTTCAAGGCGAGCAGTACTTC. Translated, it gives CASIPRTAVQGEQYF.

The rearrangement uses TRBV11-1 and TRBJ2-1; 7 positions match TRBD1. CDR1 is SGHAT, CDR2 FQDESV, per germline (reference sequence). CDR3 length: 14 amino acids. J gave up 4 bases and V 7 bases, and 7 bases lay outside the gene matches. The CDR3 DNA is TGTGCCAGCACCACACAGGGACAGTACAATGAGCAGTTCTTC. As protein: CASTTQGQYNEQFF.

The rearrangement uses TRBV9 and TRBJ2-1; tentatively, D is TRBD2 (7 bases). Trimming removed 7 bases from V and 5 bases from J, with 16 bases in between. Per the germline V gene, CDR1 is SGDLS and CDR2 is YYNGEE. This CDR3 is built from 14 residues. CDR3 protein: CASGSGAGDNEQFF. CDR3 sequence (DNA): TGTGCCAGCGGCTCGGGGGCGGGAGACAATGAGCAGTTCTTC.

The chain links TRBV4-1 to TRBJ2-3; no firm D call. V shed 0 bases and J shed 0 bases, with 7 bases lying between them. This CDR3 is 15 amino acids long. Germline V CDR1 and CDR2: MGHRA, YSYEKL. The CDR3: CASSQDASSTDTQYF. In DNA form, the CDR3 reads TGCGCCAGCAGCCAAGATGCGTCTAGCACAGATACGCAGTATTTT.

The V and J genes are TRBV29-1 and TRBJ2-3, with TRBD2 matching 13 bases. V lost 7 bases and J lost 8; bases outside the gene matches: 9. Germline V lookup: CDR1 SQVTM, CDR2 ANQGSEA. CDR3 length: 14 residues. The CDR3 loop is CSGTGLAGELTQYF. CDR3 bases: TGCAGCGGGACCGGACTAGCGGGAGAGCTTACGCAGTATTTT.

Turning to this clone: The sample carries other DNA sequences with the same CDR3. This sequence joins TRBV4-3 and TRBJ1-2; D is perhaps TRBD1 (5 bases). Trimming stripped 1 base from V and 0 bases from J, with 9 bases between. Germline V gives CDR1 LGHNA, CDR2 YSLEER. The CDR3 extends over 15 amino acids. The CDR3 is CASSQGGTANYGYTF. CDR3 sequence (DNA): TGCGCCAGCAGCCAAGGGGGCACTGCTAACTATGGCTACACCTTC.

The J gene is TRBJ1-5, the V gene TRBV19; TRBD1 might be the D (5 bases). The V and J ends lost 6 bases and 9 bases respectively, with 21 bases between them. This CDR3 contains 15 residues. The V gene's germline CDR1 is LNHDA and CDR2 SQIVND (reference sequence). DNA for the CDR3: TGTGCCAGTAGGTCAGGACGGGGGTCAAGTCCGCCCCAGCATTTT. Encoded protein: CASRSGRGSSPPQHF.

The chain recombines TRBV28 with TRBJ1-2, with D possibly matching TRBD1 (6 bases). The germline V gene has CDR1 MDHEN and CDR2 SYDVKM. Trimming took 6 bases from V and 1 from J, leaving 18 bases between them. The CDR3 loop spans 16 amino acids. CDR3 nucleotides: TGTGCCAGCAGCCCAATCGGGACACCGTTTAACTATGGCTACACCTTC. This sequence encodes CASSPIGTPFNYGYTF.

Here the CDR3 DNA reads TGTGCCAGCAGGGGGACAGGACCCAACGTCCTGACTTTC. This sequence encodes CASRGTGPNVLTF. The chain links TRBV27 to TRBJ2-6; 8 positions match TRBD1. This CDR3 has 13 amino acids. Germline V gene lookup returns CDR1 MNHEY and CDR2 SMNVEV (reference sequence). V shed 6 bases and J 8 bases; nucleotides not matched to a gene: 3.

This clone was seen only once. The chain uses TRBV14 and TRBJ1-5; TRBD1 aligns across 7 bases. Germline CDR1 SGHDN, CDR2 FVKESK. Germline trimming cut 0 bases from V and 2 bases from J; bases unmatched to any gene: 1. The CDR3 spans 15 residues. CDR3 residues: CASSQEGTGNQPQHF. The DNA for the CDR3 is TGTGCCAGCAGCCAAGAAGGGACAGGCAATCAGCCCCAGCATTTT.

V is TRBV21-1 and J is TRBJ1-5; the DNA was not compared with TRBD1, the D call given in the table. TRBV21-1 is deemed a pseudogene. The CDR3 consists of 17 residues. The CDR3 is CASRPDRITNFNQPQHF. DNA for the CDR3: TGTGCCAGCAGGCCTGACAGGATAACCAACTTCAATCAGCCCCAGCATTTT.

The CDR3 protein is CASSLYHSGGDEKLFF. The CDR3 DNA sequence: TGTGCCAGCAGTTTATATCATTCGGGGGGGGATGAAAAACTGTTTTTT. V is TRBV27 and J is TRBJ1-4; weak D call: TRBD1 (5 bases). CDR1 is MNHEY and CDR2 is SMNVEV in the germline V gene (reference sequence). The V end was cut by 1 base, the J end by 6 bases, with 15 bases between. This CDR3 spans 16 amino acids.

The CDR3 nucleotides read TGTGCCAGTAGTACCAGATGGGGAAATAGCGGGAGTATCTACGAGCAGTACTTC. It encodes CASSTRWGNSGSIYEQYF. The V gene is TRBV19, the J gene TRBJ2-7; TRBD2 matches at 9 bases. The CDR3 consists of 18 residues. The junction had 16 bases not matched to a gene; V was cut back by 4 bases and J by 3 bases. Per germline, CDR1 LNHDA and CDR2 SQIVND (reference sequence). The whole variable domain, filled in from reference TRBV19 and TRBJ2-7, reads DGGITQSPKYLFRKEGQNVTLSCEQNLNHDAMYWYRQDPGQGLRLIYYSQIVNDFQKGDIAEGYSVSREKKESFPLTVTSAQKNPTAFYLCASSTRWGNSGSIYEQYFGPGTRLTVT.

The V and J genes are TRBV6-5 and TRBJ2-5; D call uncertain. This CDR3 contains 15 residues. With 0 bases removed from V and 4 bases from J, the gap between germline ends came to 12 bases. Germline CDR1 reads MNHEY; CDR2 reads SVGAGI. The CDR3 reads CASSYSRSQRETQYF. The CDR3 DNA is TGTGCCAGCAGTTACTCCCGCAGCCAGCGAGAGACCCAGTACTTC.

The V and J genes are TRBV10-3 and TRBJ1-1; 7 bases align to TRBD1. The germline gives CDR1 ENHRY, CDR2 SYGVKD. Trimming at V came to 4 bases and at J to 0 bases, leaving 5 bases not matched to a gene. The CDR3 length is 15 residues. CDR3 region: CAISVAGQLNTEAFF. The CDR3 DNA sequence: TGTGCCATCAGTGTTGCGGGACAGCTGAACACTGAAGCTTTCTTT.

The chain joins TRBV5-1 to TRBJ1-1, with TRBD1 as a possible D gene (5 bases). This CDR3 is built from 14 residues. V lost 4 bases and J lost 0, with 10 bases in between. CDR1 is SGHRS and CDR2 is YFSETQ in the germline V gene. The CDR3 loop is CASSPATVNTEAFF. CDR3 DNA: TGCGCCAGCAGCCCTGCGACAGTGAACACTGAAGCTTTCTTT.

This clone was observed a single time. The rearrangement links TRBV7-3 to TRBJ1-1, with TRBD1 identical over 11 bases. Looked up from germline, CDR1 is SGHTA and CDR2 is FQGTGA. The V gene end was trimmed by 3 bases and the J gene end by 4 bases; junction bases not matched to a gene: 10. The CDR3 consists of 17 residues. CDR3 residues: CASSLRGQGGMGTEAFF. The CDR3 DNA reads as TGTGCCAGCAGCTTGCGGGGACAGGGGGGAATGGGCACTGAAGCTTTCTTT.

In its sample, this clone was seen once. J is TRBJ1-5 and V is TRBV7-2; TRBD1 is a possible D gene (5 bases). CDR3 size: 13 residues. Germline assignment: CDR1 SGHTA and CDR2 FQGNSA. V shed 4 bases and J shed 4 bases, with 8 bases lying between them. The chain's CDR3 is CASSSAGNQPQHF. CDR3 nucleotide sequence: TGTGCCAGCAGCTCGGCAGGGAATCAGCCCCAGCATTTT.